What follows describes a single T cell receptor (beta chain). Its specificity is unknown. During its preparation, the TCRbeta library received unique molecular identifiers. In TCRdb, the PCR reads were re-called with MiXCR into one record per CDR3 protein. The sample yields about 830,000 distinct CDR3 sequences, 16% seen once. Germline CDR1 MNHEY, CDR2 SMNVEV (reference sequence). The CDR3 loop spans 13 amino acids. Trimming cost V 3 bases and J 8 bases, with 11 bases left between them. The data stem from a study of T-cell reconstitution after alpha-beta-depleted transplantation in children. Study results and limitations: Several hundred expanded graft clones reportedly gave rise to the alpha-beta T cells present about two months after transplant. TCRbeta diversity was high at day 60 in some patients (a result of surviving recipient T cells and thymic progenitors). T cells produced anew were the main source of T-cell counts and diversity one year after transplant.

V and J are TRBV27 and TRBJ2-1; no reliable D call. This sample comprised PBMCs, mostly from graft donor cells, obtained 360 days after TCRalphabeta/CD19-depleted stem cell transplant. The receptor was isolated from a male patient aged 10-17 years who had a stem cell transplant for acute lymphoblastic leukemia, so the T cells may come from the graft donor. CDR3 sequence reads: CASSFRWVDEQFF. CDR3 nucleotide sequence: TGTGCCAGCAGTTTCAGGTGGGTCGATGAGCAGTTCTTC.